This T cell receptor (beta chain) was found in a study of T cell changes during pregnancy in multiple sclerosis. Sequencing was performed with immunoSEQ multiplex PCR; in TCRdb, only in-frame clones are kept and a portion is missing. The sample lists 40,000 to 45,000 clones, approximately 91% occurring once. V was trimmed by 2 bases and J by 1 base, leaving 12 bases between them. Germline assignment: CDR1 SGDLS and CDR2 YYNGEE. The CDR3 length is 15 residues. Sequenced material: CD8+ T cells from peripheral blood mononuclear cells, taken in the third trimester of pregnancy. The sequence derives from a female donor with multiple sclerosis, enrolled in a pregnancy study. The chain joins TRBV9 to TRBJ1-1, with a tentative D call TRBD1 (5 bases). The chain's CDR3 is CASSVSGTANTEAFF. CDR3 sequence (DNA): TGTGCCAGCAGCGTCTCAGGGACTGCGAACACTGAAGCTTTCTTT.